These 11 T cell receptor beta chains were all obtained from the same sample, sequenced in a study of blood T cell repertoires in COVID-19. Clones were read by immunoSEQ multiplex PCR, and TCRdb kept only the in-frame ones, dropping some. The sample has about 400,000 clones; 88% are singletons. The sequencing sample was made of PBMCs or T cells enriched from blood (not recorded which). These receptors came from a woman aged 40 to 50 with acute COVID-19.

The V call is TRBV4-1, the J call TRBJ2-5; D gene uncertain. Trimming took off 4 bases at V and 5 bases at J, with 11 bases between the two ends. This CDR3 has 13 amino acids. Germline V CDR1 and CDR2: MGHRA, YSYEKL. In DNA, the CDR3 is TGCGCCAGCAGCCTCCTTTTCGGGGAGACCCAGTACTTC. It yields the protein CASSLLFGETQYF.

The chain has TRBV7-2 and TRBJ2-7; 8 nucleotides match TRBD1. With 1 base clipped from V and 5 bases from J, the junction kept 4 bases outside the gene matches. This CDR3 spans 14 amino acids. From germline, CDR1 is SGHTA and CDR2 FQGNSA. CDR3 loop: CASSLVNRGDEQYF. The CDR3 DNA reads TGTGCCAGCAGCTTAGTTAACAGGGGGGACGAGCAGTACTTC.

The V gene is TRBV20-1, the J gene TRBJ2-7; 11 nucleotides match TRBD1. Germline CDR1 and CDR2: DFQATT and SNEGSKA (reference sequence). J was trimmed by 9 bases and V by 3 bases; bases with no gene match: 10. CDR3 length equals 14 residues. Here the CDR3 reads CSASGTGGISAQYF. DNA of the CDR3: TGCAGTGCTAGTGGGACAGGGGGAATTTCGGCGCAGTACTTC.

The chain recombines TRBV9 with TRBJ1-3; D is unresolved. The V gene lost 3 bases and the J gene lost 2 bases, with 15 bases spanning the gap. The CDR3 contains 16 residues. In germline, CDR1 is SGDLS, CDR2 YYNGEE. The CDR3: CASSAAGKTPGNTIYF. CDR3 nucleotides: TGTGCCAGCAGCGCCGCGGGTAAAACGCCTGGAAACACCATATATTTT.

This rearrangement joins TRBV18 to TRBJ1-1; tentative D call: TRBD1 (6 bases). Between the trimmed V and J ends, which lost 2 bases and 3 bases, there was a span of 10 bases. Germline V gene data show CDR1 as KGHSH and CDR2 as LQKENI. The CDR3 extends over 14 amino acids. In nucleotides, the CDR3 is TGTGCCAGCTCACCAATGGGGGCCGACACTGAAGCTTTCTTT. It translates to CASSPMGADTEAFF.

This chain uses TRBV7-9 with TRBJ2-5; TRBD2 aligns across 11 bases. The germline gives CDR1 SEHNR, CDR2 FQNEAQ (reference sequence). There are 16 residues in the CDR3. Trimming at V came to 7 bases and at J to 4 bases, leaving 11 bases not matched to a gene. The CDR3 DNA is TGTGCCAGCACCACCTATGGGCTAGCGGGGGGAGAGACCCAGTACTTC. This translates into CASTTYGLAGGETQYF.

The V and J genes are TRBV5-4 and TRBJ1-6; D might be TRBD1 (6 bases). The CDR3 consists of 14 residues. From germline, CDR1 is SGHNT and CDR2 YYREEE (reference sequence). Trimming left V 3 bases short and J 5 bases short, with 9 bases between. CDR3 amino acids: CASSSGTNNSPLHF. The CDR3, as DNA: TGTGCCAGCAGCTCCGGGACAAATAATTCACCCCTCCACTTT.

The chain joins TRBV2 to TRBJ1-6; D remains unclear. The CDR3 extends over 13 amino acids. V lost 7 bases and J 2 bases, leaving 6 bases between the germline ends. Germline V gene data show CDR1 as SNHLY and CDR2 as FYNNEI. Here the CDR3 reads CASNPAYNSPLHF. As DNA, the CDR3 is TGTGCCAGCAATCCAGCCTATAATTCACCCCTCCACTTT.

This chain uses TRBV11-2 with TRBJ1-1; unclear D gene. Germline lookup yields CDR1 SGHAT and CDR2 FQNNGV. The CDR3 is made up of 13 amino acids. V lost 3 bases to trimming and J lost 7 bases, with 12 bases between them. The CDR3 nucleotides read TGTGCCAGCAGCTTGGGGAGGGCGGGTGAAGCTTTCTTT. Its protein product is CASSLGRAGEAFF. The full variable domain, its missing parts supplied by reference TRBV11-2 and TRBJ1-1, is EAGVAQSPRYKIIEKRQSVAFWCNPISGHATLYWYQQILGQGPKLLIQFQNNGVVDDSQLPKDRFSAERLKGVDSTLKIQPAKLEDSAVYLCASSLGRAGEAFFGQGTRLTVV.

The chain uses TRBV19 and TRBJ1-4, with 9 bases identical to TRBD1. After removal of 7 bases from V and 0 bases from J, the junction contained 9 bases not matched to a gene. From germline, CDR1 is LNHDA and CDR2 SQIVND (reference sequence). The CDR3 is made up of 17 amino acids. The CDR3 DNA sequence: TGTGCCAGTACCATAGCGGACAGGGGTGCAACTAATGAAAAACTGTTTTTT. Protein: CASTIADRGATNEKLFF.

The chain joins TRBV6-5 to TRBJ1-5; D is undetermined. Trimming stripped 8 bases from V and 0 bases from J, with 5 bases between. The CDR3 contains 12 residues. Germline CDR1 and CDR2: MNHEY and SVGAGI. CDR3 bases: TGTGCCAGCCAATTTAGCAATCAGCCCCAGCATTTT. Amino acid sequence: CASQFSNQPQHF.